The 20 T cell receptor beta chains given below trace back to one sample, sequenced in a study of shared clonotypes between healthy human individuals. TCRdb's copy holds only in-frame clones and misses some; the assay was immunoSEQ multiplex PCR. The table lists under 1,100,000 clones, around 82% of them singletons. The sample consisted of memory CD4+ T cells from PBMCs. Subset described: CD45RA-negative fraction. All receptors derive from a young man in good health. Some clones in this sample may be carry-over from other donors' samples.

As concerns this clone: Other DNA variants within this sample encode the same CDR3. The J gene is TRBJ2-3, the V gene TRBV11-2; tentative D call: TRBD2 (5 bases). The CDR3 has 15 residues. Trimming took 0 bases from V and 0 from J, leaving 7 bases between them. From germline, CDR1 is SGHAT and CDR2 FQNNGV. CDR3 bases: TGTGCCAGCAGCTTAGATGGCGGGAGCACAGATACGCAGTATTTT. Its protein product is CASSLDGGSTDTQYF.

The rearrangement joins TRBV2 to TRBJ2-7; the match to TRBD1 covers 10 bases. CDR1 SNHLY and CDR2 FYNNEI come from the germline V gene. V was clipped by 8 bases and J by 2 bases; unmatched bases: 6. The CDR3 is 14 residues long. CDR3 loop: CASQAGTGAYEQYF. CDR3 DNA: TGTGCCAGCCAAGCCGGGACAGGGGCCTACGAGCAGTACTTC.

Remarks on this clone: In the same sample, other DNA sequences code for this CDR3. The gene calls are TRBV7-2 and TRBJ2-7; 14 bases match TRBD2. V was clipped by 5 bases and J by 4 bases; unmatched bases: 1. CDR3 size: 14 residues. CDR1 SGHTA and CDR2 FQGNSA come from the germline V gene. The CDR3 coding sequence is TGTGCCAGCAGCCGGACTAGCGGGAGGTACGAGCAGTACTTC. Translation: CASSRTSGRYEQYF.

This rearrangement joins TRBV18 to TRBJ2-3; D remains ambiguous. V was pared by 1 base and J by 6 bases, with 14 bases between. CDR1 and CDR2 (germline): KGHSH, LQKENI. This CDR3 spans 15 amino acids. CDR3 in amino acids: CASSPLWRSQDTQYF. The CDR3 bases are TGTGCCAGCTCACCACTATGGCGGTCCCAGGATACGCAGTATTTT.

The rearrangement links TRBV5-5 to TRBJ2-7; 8 positions agree with TRBD1. Per germline, CDR1 SGHKS and CDR2 YYEKEE (reference sequence). This CDR3 is built from 18 residues. V was pared by 0 bases and J by 1 base, with 12 bases of the junction left unmatched. The CDR3 DNA reads as TGTGCCAGCAGCTTGGAAATTACGGGACAGGTGTTTTCCTACGAGCAGTACTTC. This encodes CASSLEITGQVFSYEQYF.

The chain couples TRBV19 to TRBJ2-5; D is unclear. The CDR3 length is 15 residues. V lost 5 bases to trimming and J lost 4 bases, with 17 bases between them. Germline V CDR1 and CDR2: LNHDA, SQIVND (reference sequence). The CDR3 here is CASSPLYLSGETQYF. DNA for the CDR3: TGTGCCAGTAGTCCCTTGTATCTATCGGGAGAGACCCAGTACTTC.

The J gene is TRBJ2-1, the V gene TRBV7-2, with TRBD1 as a possible D gene (6 bases). The CDR3 sequence is 14 residues long. Germline CDR1 reads SGHTA; CDR2 reads FQGNSA. V lost 2 bases and J 5 bases, leaving 10 bases between the germline ends. CDR3: CASSLLTGNNEQFF. In DNA, the CDR3 is TGTGCCAGCAGCTTACTTACAGGGAACAATGAGCAGTTCTTC.

The chain employs TRBV18 and TRBJ1-5; TRBD1 aligns across 8 bases. V was pared by 3 bases and J by 6 bases, with 7 bases of the junction left unmatched. The CDR3 has 15 residues. Per the germline V gene, CDR1 is KGHSH and CDR2 is LQKENI. The CDR3 bases are TGTGCCAGCTCACCTTCCAGGGGGCGTACTCAGCCCCAGCATTTT. Protein: CASSPSRGRTQPQHF. The variable domain in full, completed from reference TRBV18 and TRBJ1-5, reads NAGVMQNPRHLVRRRGQEARLRCSPMKGHSHVYWYRQLPEEGLKFMVYLQKENIIDESGMPKERFSAEFPKEGPSILRIQQVVRGDSAAYFCASSPSRGRTQPQHFGDGTRLSIL.

The chain has TRBV5-5 and TRBJ1-2; D uncertain. This CDR3 is built from 15 residues. Germline values: CDR1 SGHKS, CDR2 YYEKEE (reference sequence). Trimming left V 4 bases short and J 3 bases short, with 16 bases between. Written as DNA, the CDR3 is TGTGCCAGCAGCCTGAGACTATACGGCGACTATGGCTACACCTTC. Its translation: CASSLRLYGDYGYTF. The whole variable domain, remainder taken from reference TRBV5-5 and TRBJ1-2, is DAGVTQSPTHLIKTRGQQVTLRCSPISGHKSVSWYQQVLGQGPQFIFQYYEKEERGRGNFPDRFSARQFPNYSSELNVNALLLGDSALYLCASSLRLYGDYGYTFGSGTRLTVV.

The rearrangement joins TRBV7-2 to TRBJ1-5, with 9 bases aligning to TRBD1. The trim removed 4 bases at V and 2 bases at J, leaving 3 bases unmatched. Germline lookup yields CDR1 SGHTA and CDR2 FQGNSA. The CDR3 has 15 residues. The CDR3 region is CASSWGQGGNQPQHF. The CDR3 region has the DNA TGTGCCAGCAGCTGGGGACAGGGTGGCAATCAGCCCCAGCATTTT.

The chain couples TRBV4-3 to TRBJ1-5; D not resolved. With 4 bases removed from V and 1 base from J, the gap between germline ends came to 5 bases. The CDR3 contains 13 residues. The germline CDR1 and CDR2 sequences are LGHNA and YSLEER. Here the CDR3 reads CASSLDSNQPQHF. The CDR3 DNA sequence: TGCGCCAGCAGCCTCGACAGCAATCAGCCCCAGCATTTT.

Points on this clone: In the same sample, other DNA sequences code for this CDR3. The rearrangement joins TRBV4-1 to TRBJ2-7; 11 bases fit TRBD2. V lost 1 base, J lost 1 base, and 0 bases stayed unmatched. The germline V gene has CDR1 MGHRA and CDR2 YSYEKL. CDR3 length: 15 residues. CDR3 loop: CASSQGLAGSYEQYF. The CDR3 bases are TGCGCCAGCAGCCAAGGACTAGCGGGATCCTACGAGCAGTACTTC.

As regards this clone: A clone one base away is much larger, so this may be a read error. The CDR3 bases are TGTGCCAGCAGCTCAAGTCTGGGGCCAGGGAACGGGGAGCTGTTTTTT. Amino acids: CASSSSLGPGNGELFF. This chain joins TRBV7-3 and TRBJ2-2, with D maybe TRBD1 (5 bases). The V and J ends lost 4 bases and 7 bases respectively, with 19 bases between them. Germline V gene lookup returns CDR1 SGHTA and CDR2 FQGTGA. The CDR3 totals 16 residues.

This clone was counted a single time. This chain links TRBV28 with TRBJ1-2; D not resolved. Trimming left V 5 bases short and J 3 bases short, with 10 bases between. The CDR3 is 13 amino acids. Germline V gives CDR1 MDHEN, CDR2 SYDVKM. The CDR3 loop reads CASSLGRHYGYTF. CDR3 nucleotide sequence: TGTGCCAGCAGTCTGGGCAGGCACTATGGCTACACCTTC.

The chain couples TRBV7-2 to TRBJ2-7; the match to TRBD2 covers 8 bases. The CDR3 loop spans 14 amino acids. V lost 0 bases and J lost 3; bases outside the gene matches: 1. Germline V CDR1 and CDR2: SGHTA, FQGNSA. The CDR3 DNA sequence: TGTGCCAGCAGCTTAGCGACTAGCGACTACGAGCAGTACTTC. It translates to CASSLATSDYEQYF.

To note about this clone: The same CDR3 can be traced to other DNA sequences in this sample. The V gene is TRBV5-1, the J gene TRBJ2-2; D is possibly TRBD2 (5 bases). The CDR3 spans 13 residues. V was trimmed by 0 bases and J by 6 bases, leaving 6 bases between them. CDR1 and CDR2 (germline): SGHRS, YFSETQ. DNA of the CDR3: TGCGCCAGCAGCTTGGGAGGGCCCGGGGAGCTGTTTTTT. Amino acids: CASSLGGPGELFF.

The rearrangement uses TRBV7-3 and TRBJ2-1, with 8 bases matching TRBD2. With 0 bases clipped from V and 9 bases from J, the junction kept 10 bases outside the gene matches. Germline V gene lookup returns CDR1 SGHTA and CDR2 FQGTGA. The CDR3 has 16 amino acids. The CDR3, as DNA: TGTGCCAGCAGCTTAACACGGAGCGGGAGCGGGGGTGAGCAGTTCTTC. Residues: CASSLTRSGSGGEQFF.

A few counts support this clone. The rearrangement joins TRBV2 to TRBJ1-4; 7 bases map to TRBD1. The trim removed 3 bases at V and 0 bases at J, leaving 4 bases unmatched. The CDR3 is made up of 16 amino acids. Per germline, CDR1 SNHLY and CDR2 FYNNEI. The CDR3 region is CASSDGQAPTNEKLFF. The CDR3 nucleotides are TGTGCCAGCAGTGACGGACAGGCTCCAACTAATGAAAAACTGTTTTTT.

This clone was seen ten or more times. The genes are TRBV28 and TRBJ2-1, with 8 positions matching TRBD2. V was clipped by 2 bases and J by 7 bases; unmatched bases: 10. There are 16 residues in the CDR3. Germline V lookup: CDR1 MDHEN, CDR2 SYDVKM. In nucleotides, the CDR3 is TGTGCCAGCAGTTTACGGAGGTCCTCGGGGGGGAATGAGCAGTTCTTC. This sequence encodes CASSLRRSSGGNEQFF.

The chain joins TRBV25-1 to TRBJ2-3, with a weak D call TRBD1 (6 bases). The V gene's germline CDR1 is MGHDK and CDR2 SYGVNS. The germline V and J ends were trimmed by 7 bases and 4 bases, with 15 bases remaining between them. This CDR3 comprises 14 residues. CDR3 amino acids: CASMVSTGADTQYF. The CDR3 DNA is TGTGCCAGCATGGTATCGACAGGAGCAGATACGCAGTATTTT.